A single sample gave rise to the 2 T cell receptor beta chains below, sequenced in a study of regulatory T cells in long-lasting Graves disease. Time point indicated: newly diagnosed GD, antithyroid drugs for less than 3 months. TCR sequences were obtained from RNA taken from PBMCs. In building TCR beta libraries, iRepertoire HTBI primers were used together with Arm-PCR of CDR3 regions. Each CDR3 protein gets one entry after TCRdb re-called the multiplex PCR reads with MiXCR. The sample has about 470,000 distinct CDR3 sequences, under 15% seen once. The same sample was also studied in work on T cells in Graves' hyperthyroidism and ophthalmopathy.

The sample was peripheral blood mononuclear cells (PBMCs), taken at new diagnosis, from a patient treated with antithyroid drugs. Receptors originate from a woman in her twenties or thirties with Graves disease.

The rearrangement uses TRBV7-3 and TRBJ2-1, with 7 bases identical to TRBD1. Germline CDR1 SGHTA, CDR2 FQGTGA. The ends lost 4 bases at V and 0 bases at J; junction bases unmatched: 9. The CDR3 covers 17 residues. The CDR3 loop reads CASSYRGGLSSYNEQFF. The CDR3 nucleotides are TGTGCCAGCAGCTACCGAGGGGGCCTGAGCTCCTACAATGAGCAGTTCTTC.

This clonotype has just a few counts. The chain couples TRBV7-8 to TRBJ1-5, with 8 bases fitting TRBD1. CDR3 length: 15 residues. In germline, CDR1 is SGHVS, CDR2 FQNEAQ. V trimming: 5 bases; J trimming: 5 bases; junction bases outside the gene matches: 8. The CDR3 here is CASSKDRVGDQPQHF. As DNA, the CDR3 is TGTGCCAGCAGCAAGGACAGGGTAGGGGATCAGCCCCAGCATTTT.